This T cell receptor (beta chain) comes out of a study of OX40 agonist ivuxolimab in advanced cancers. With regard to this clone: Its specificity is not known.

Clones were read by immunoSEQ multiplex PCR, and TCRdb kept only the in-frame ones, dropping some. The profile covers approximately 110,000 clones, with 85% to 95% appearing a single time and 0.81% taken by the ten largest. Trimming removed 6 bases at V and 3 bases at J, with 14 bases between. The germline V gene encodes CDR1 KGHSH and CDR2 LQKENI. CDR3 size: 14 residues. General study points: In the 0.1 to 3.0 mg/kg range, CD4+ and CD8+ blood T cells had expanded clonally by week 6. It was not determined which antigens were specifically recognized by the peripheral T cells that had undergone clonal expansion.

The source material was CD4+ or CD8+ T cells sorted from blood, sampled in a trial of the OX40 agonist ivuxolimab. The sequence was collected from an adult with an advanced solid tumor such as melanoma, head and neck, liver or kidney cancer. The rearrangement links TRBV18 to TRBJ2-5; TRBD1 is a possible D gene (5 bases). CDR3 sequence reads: CASSPRQSKETQYF. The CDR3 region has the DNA TGTGCCAGCTCGCCCAGACAGTCTAAAGAGACCCAGTACTTC.